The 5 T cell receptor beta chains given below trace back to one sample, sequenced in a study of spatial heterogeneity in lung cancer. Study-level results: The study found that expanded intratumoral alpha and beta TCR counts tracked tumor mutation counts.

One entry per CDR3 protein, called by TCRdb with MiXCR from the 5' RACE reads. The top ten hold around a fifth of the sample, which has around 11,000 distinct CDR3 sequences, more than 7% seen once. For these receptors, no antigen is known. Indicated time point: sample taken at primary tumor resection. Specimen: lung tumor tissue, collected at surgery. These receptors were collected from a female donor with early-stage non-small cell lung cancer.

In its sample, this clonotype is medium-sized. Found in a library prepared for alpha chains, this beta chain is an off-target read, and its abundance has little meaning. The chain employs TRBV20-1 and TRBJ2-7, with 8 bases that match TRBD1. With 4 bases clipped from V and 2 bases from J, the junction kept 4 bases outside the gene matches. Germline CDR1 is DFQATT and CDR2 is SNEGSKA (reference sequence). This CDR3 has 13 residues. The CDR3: CSATSGGAYEQYF. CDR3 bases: TGCAGTGCTACTTCAGGGGGCGCCTACGAGCAGTACTTC.

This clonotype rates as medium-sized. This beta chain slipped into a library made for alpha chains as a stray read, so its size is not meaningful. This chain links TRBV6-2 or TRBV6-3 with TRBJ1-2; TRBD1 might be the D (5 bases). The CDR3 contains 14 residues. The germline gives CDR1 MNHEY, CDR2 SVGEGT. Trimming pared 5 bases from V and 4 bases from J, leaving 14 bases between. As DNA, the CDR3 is TGTGCCAGCAGTCCACTCGGGGGGTTCTATGGCTACACCTTC. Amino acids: CASSPLGGFYGYTF.

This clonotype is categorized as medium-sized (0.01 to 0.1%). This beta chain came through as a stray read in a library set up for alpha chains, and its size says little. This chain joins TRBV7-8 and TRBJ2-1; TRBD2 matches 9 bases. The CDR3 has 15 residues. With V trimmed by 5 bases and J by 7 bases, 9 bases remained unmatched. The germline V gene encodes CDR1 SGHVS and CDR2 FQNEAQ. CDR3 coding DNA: TGTGCCAGCAGCCCGCGGGGGGGCCTGGGGAATGAGCAGTTCTTC. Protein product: CASSPRGGLGNEQFF.

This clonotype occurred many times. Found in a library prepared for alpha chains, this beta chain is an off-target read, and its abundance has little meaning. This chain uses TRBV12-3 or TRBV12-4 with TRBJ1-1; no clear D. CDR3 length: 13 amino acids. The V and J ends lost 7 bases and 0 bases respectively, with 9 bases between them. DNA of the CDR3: TGTGCCAGCACCCCGGTCCTGAACACTGAAGCTTTCTTT. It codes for CASTPVLNTEAFF.

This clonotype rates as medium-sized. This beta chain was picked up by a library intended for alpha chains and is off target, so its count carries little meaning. CDR3 loop: CASSIDRVSNQPQHF. The CDR3 DNA sequence: TGTGCCAGCAGTATCGACAGAGTTAGCAATCAGCCCCAGCATTTT. The chain is built from TRBV12-3 or TRBV12-4 and TRBJ1-5; D is perhaps TRBD1 (5 bases). This CDR3 has 15 residues. Trimming took 5 bases from V and 0 from J, leaving 11 bases between them.